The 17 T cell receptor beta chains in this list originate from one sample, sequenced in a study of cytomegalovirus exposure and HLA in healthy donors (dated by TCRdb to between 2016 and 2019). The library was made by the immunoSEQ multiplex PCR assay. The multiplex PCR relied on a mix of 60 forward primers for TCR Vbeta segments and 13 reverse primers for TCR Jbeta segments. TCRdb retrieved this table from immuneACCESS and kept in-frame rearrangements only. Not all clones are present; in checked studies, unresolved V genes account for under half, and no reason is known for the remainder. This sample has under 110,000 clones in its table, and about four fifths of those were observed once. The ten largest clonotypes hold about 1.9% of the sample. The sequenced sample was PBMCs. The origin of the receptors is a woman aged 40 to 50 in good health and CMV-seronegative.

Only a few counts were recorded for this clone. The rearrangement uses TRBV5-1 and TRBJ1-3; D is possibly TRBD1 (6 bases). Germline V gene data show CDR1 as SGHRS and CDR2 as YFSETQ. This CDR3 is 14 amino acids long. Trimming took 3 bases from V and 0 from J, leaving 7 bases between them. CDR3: CASSSTGSGNTIYF. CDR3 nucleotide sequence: TGCGCCAGCAGCTCGACAGGCTCTGGAAACACCATATATTTT.

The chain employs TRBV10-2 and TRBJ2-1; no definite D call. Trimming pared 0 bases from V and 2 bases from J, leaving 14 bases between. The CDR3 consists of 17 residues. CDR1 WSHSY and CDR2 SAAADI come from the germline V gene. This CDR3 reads CASSESTVAYPYNEQFF. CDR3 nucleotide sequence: TGCGCCAGCAGTGAGTCAACGGTAGCCTACCCCTACAATGAGCAGTTCTTC.

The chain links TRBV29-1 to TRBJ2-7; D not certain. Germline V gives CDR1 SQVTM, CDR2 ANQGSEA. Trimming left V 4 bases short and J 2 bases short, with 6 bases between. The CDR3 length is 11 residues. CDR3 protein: CSVVKTYEQYF. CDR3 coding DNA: TGCAGCGTTGTCAAAACCTACGAGCAGTACTTC.

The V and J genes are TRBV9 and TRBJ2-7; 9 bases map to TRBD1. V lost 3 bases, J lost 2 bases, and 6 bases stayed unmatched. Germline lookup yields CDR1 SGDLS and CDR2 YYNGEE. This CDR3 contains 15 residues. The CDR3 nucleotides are TGTGCCAGCAGCGCCGGACAGGGGTCGCCCTACGAGCAGTACTTC. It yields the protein CASSAGQGSPYEQYF.

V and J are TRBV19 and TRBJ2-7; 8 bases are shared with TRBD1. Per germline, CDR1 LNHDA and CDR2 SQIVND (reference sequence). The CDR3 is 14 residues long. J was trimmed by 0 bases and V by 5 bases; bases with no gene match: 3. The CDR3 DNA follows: TGTGCCAGTAGTTCCGGACAGGGCTCCTACGAGCAGTACTTC. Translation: CASSSGQGSYEQYF.

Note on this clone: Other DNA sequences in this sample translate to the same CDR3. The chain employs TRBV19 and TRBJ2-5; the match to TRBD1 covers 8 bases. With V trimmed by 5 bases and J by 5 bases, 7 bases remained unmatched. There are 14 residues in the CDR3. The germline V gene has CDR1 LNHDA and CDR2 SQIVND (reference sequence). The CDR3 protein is CASSLGQGLETQYF. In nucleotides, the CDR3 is TGTGCCAGTAGTTTAGGACAGGGTCTCGAGACCCAGTACTTC.

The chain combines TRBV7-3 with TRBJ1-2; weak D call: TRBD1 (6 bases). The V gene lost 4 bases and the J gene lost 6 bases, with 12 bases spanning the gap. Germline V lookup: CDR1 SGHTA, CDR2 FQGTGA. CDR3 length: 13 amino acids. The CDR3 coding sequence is TGTGCCAGCAGCTACAGGGAGGGAGATGGCTACACCTTC. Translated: CASSYREGDGYTF.

The chain's CDR3 is CASSKGLAGATGELFF. The DNA of the CDR3 is TGCGCCAGCAGCAAAGGACTAGCGGGAGCCACCGGGGAGCTGTTTTTT. The chain carries TRBV4-1 and TRBJ2-2; 13 bases agree with TRBD2. Germline loops: CDR1 MGHRA, CDR2 YSYEKL. V lost 5 bases, J lost 4 bases, and 4 bases stayed unmatched. CDR3 length equals 16 residues.

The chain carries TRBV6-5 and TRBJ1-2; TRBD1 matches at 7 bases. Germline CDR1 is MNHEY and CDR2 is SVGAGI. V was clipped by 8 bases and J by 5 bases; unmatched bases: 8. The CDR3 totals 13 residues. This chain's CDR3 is CASGQEKYYGYTF. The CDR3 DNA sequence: TGTGCCAGCGGACAGGAGAAATATTATGGCTACACCTTC.

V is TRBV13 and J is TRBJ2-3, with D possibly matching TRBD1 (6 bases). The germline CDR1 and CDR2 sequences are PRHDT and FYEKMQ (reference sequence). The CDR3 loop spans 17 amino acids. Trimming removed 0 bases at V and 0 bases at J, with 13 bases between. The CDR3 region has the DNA TGTGCCAGCAGCTTAGGGGCGTGGACAGTTAGCACAGATACGCAGTATTTT. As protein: CASSLGAWTVSTDTQYF.

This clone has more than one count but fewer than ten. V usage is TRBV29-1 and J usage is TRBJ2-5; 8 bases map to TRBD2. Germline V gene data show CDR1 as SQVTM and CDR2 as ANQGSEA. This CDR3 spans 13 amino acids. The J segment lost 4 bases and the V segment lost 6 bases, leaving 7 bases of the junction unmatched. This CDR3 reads CSVAVLAGETQYF. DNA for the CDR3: TGCAGCGTGGCCGTTCTAGCGGGAGAGACCCAGTACTTC.

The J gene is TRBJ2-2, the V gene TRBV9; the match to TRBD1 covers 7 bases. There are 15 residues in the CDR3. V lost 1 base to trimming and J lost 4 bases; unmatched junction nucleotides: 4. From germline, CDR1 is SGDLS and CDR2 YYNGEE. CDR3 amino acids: CASSVWGQSTGELFF. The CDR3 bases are TGTGCCAGCAGCGTATGGGGACAGTCCACCGGGGAGCTGTTTTTT.

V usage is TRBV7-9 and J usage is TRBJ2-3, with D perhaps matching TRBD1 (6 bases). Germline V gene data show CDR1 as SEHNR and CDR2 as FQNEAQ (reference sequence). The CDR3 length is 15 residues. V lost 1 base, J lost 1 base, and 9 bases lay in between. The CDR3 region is CASSLEDSGTDTQYF. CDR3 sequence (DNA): TGTGCCAGCAGCTTAGAGGACAGCGGCACAGATACGCAGTATTTT.

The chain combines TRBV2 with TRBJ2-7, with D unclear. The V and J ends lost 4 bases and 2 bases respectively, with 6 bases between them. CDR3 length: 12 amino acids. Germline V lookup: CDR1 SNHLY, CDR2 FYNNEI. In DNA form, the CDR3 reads TGTGCCAGCAGTGCGAGAACCTACGAGCAGTACTTC. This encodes CASSARTYEQYF.

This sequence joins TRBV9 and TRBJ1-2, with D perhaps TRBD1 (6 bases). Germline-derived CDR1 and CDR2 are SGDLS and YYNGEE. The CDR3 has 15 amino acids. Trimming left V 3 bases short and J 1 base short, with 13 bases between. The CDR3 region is CASSAQGLNNYGYTF. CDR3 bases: TGTGCCAGCAGCGCACAGGGACTAAATAACTATGGCTACACCTTC.

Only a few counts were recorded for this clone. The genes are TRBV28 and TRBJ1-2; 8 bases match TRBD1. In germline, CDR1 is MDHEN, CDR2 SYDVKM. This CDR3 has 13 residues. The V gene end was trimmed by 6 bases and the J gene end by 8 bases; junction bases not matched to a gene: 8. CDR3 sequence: CASSHGQGGGYTF. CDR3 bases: TGTGCCAGCAGCCATGGACAGGGAGGGGGCTACACCTTC.

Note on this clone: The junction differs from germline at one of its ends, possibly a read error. The CDR3 region is CSSSLSQNSYEQYF. Here the CDR3 DNA reads TGTTCCAGCAGCTTATCCCAAAACTCCTACGAGCAGTACTTC. The V call is TRBV7-9, the J call TRBJ2-7; D is ambiguous. The germline CDR1 and CDR2 sequences are SEHNR and FQNEAQ (reference sequence). The CDR3 is 14 residues long.